This TCR beta chain was found in a study of vaccination effects on CD4 cells after COVID-19. Across the study: Cultivation was performed at 1.5 million to 2 million PBMC per well with about 9.6 IU/ml IL-2 and about 10 ug/ml peptides added. Study conclusions and caveats: Clones that were induced by infection or by vaccine showed marked contraction late after vaccination. Cross-reaction with common cold coronaviruses was seen in only 1 of 255 vaccine-induced clones from healthy vaccinees.

In regard to this clone: Antigen specificity is unknown.

Germline assignment: CDR1 MGHDK and CDR2 SYGVNS. The CDR3 is made up of 16 amino acids. V was shortened by 6 bases and J by 0 bases, with 14 bases between the two germline ends. Clones were sequenced by immunoSEQ multiplex PCR, and TCRdb holds only the in-frame ones, with some missing. The repertoire holds some 40,000 clones, with roughly 79% as singletons. Upon completion of around 9 days in culture, CD4+ T cells were isolated. Sample: CD4+ T cells from PBMCs cultured without peptide, taken before COVID-19 vaccination. The clonotype was recovered from a human donor who received a COVID-19 vaccine. This sequence joins TRBV25-1 and TRBJ1-4; D not resolved. The CDR3 reads CASSLHAAATNEKLFF. CDR3 DNA sequence: TGTGCCAGCAGCCTACACGCAGCTGCAACTAATGAAAAACTGTTTTTT.